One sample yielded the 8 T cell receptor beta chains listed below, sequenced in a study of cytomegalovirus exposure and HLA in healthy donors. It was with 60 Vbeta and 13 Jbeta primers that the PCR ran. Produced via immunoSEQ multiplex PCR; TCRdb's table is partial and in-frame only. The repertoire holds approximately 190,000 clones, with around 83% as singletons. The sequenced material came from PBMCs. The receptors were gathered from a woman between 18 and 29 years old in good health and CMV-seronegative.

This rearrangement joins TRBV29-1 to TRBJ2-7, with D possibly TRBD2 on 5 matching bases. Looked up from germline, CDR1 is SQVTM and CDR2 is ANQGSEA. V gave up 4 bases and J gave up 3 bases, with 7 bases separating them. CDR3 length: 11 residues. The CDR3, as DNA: TGCAGCGTTGTAGAGGGCTACGAGCAGTACGTC. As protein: CSVVEGYEQYV.

The CDR3 here is CASSDSGEYTEAFF. The CDR3 nucleotides are TGTGCCAGCAGCGACTCAGGGGAGTACACTGAAGCTTTCTTT. V usage is TRBV9 and J usage is TRBJ1-1; possibly TRBD1 for D (6 bases). Trimming left V 3 bases short and J 3 bases short, with 12 bases between. The CDR3 is 14 amino acids. Germline CDR1 SGDLS, CDR2 YYNGEE.

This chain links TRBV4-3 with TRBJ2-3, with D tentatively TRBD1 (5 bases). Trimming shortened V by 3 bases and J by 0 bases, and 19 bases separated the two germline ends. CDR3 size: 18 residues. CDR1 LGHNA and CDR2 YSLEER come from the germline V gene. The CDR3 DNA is TGCGCCAGCAGCCAGGCTATCAGGGCAGGAACTAGCACAGATACGCAGTATTTT. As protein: CASSQAIRAGTSTDTQYF.

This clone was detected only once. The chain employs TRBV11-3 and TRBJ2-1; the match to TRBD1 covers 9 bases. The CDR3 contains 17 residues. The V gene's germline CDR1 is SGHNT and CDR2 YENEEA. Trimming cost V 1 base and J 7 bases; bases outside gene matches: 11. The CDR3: CASSLGGQGTKRNEQFF. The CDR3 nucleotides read TGTGCCAGCAGCTTAGGGGGACAGGGCACGAAGCGTAATGAGCAGTTCTTC.

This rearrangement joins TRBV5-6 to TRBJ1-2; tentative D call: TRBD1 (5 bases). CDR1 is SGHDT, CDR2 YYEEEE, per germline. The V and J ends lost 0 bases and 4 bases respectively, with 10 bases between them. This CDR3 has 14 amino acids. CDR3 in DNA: TGTGCCAGCAGCTTGGCAGGGCCTCCCTATGGCTACACCTTC. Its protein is CASSLAGPPYGYTF.

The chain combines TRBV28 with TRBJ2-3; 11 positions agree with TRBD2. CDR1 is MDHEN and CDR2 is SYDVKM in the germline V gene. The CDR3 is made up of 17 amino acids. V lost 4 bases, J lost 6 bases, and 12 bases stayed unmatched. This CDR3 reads CASSSLGNSGRADTQYF. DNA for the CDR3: TGTGCCAGCAGTTCCCTAGGTAATAGCGGGAGGGCGGATACGCAGTATTTT. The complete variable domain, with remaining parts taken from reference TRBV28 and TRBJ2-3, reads DVKVTQSSRYLVKRTGEKVFLECVQDMDHENMFWYRQDPGLGLRLIYFSYDVKMKEKGDIPEGYSVSREKKERFSLILESASTNQTSMYLCASSSLGNSGRADTQYFGPGTRLTVL.

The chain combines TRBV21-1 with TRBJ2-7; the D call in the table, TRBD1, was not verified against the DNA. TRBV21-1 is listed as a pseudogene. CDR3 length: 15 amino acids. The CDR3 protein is CPPAKSGGKKKEQYF. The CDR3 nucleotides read TGTCCGCCAGCTAAATCAGGGGGCAAGAAAAAAGAGCAGTACTTC.

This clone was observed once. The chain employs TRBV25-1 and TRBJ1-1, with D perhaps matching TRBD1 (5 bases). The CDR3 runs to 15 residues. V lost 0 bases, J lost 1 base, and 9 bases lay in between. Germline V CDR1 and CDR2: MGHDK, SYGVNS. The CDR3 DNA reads TGTGCCAGCAGTGAATATGCAGGACAGAACACTGAAGCTTTCTTT. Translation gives CASSEYAGQNTEAFF. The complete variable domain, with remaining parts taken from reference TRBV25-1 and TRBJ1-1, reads EADIYQTPRYLVIGTGKKITLECSQTMGHDKMYWYQQDPGMELHLIHYSYGVNSTEKGDLSSESTVSRIRTEHFPLTLESARPSHTSQYLCASSEYAGQNTEAFFGQGTRLTVV.